The 20 T cell receptor beta chains below all came from one sample that was sequenced in a study of Ad26.COV2.S vaccination and SARS-CoV-2 variants. TCRdb's copy holds only in-frame clones and misses some; the assay was immunoSEQ multiplex PCR. The table has under 400,000 clones, around 87% seen once; the top ten hold approximately 3.6%. The treatment denotes: around 19 received Ad26.COV2.S at low or high dose, single or two shots; 5 received placebo; per-sample allocation not given. Material that was analyzed had been drawn on day 63 after the first vaccine or placebo injection. The input for sequencing was peripheral blood, taken in a trial of Ad26.COV2.S vaccine versus placebo. All receptors come from a person between 18 and 59 years old who received the Ad26.COV2.S COVID-19 vaccine or a placebo.

The chain carries TRBV7-6 and TRBJ2-2; possibly TRBD1 for D (6 bases). The CDR3 is made up of 15 amino acids. Germline CDR1 and CDR2: SGHVS and FNYEAQ. The V and J ends lost 5 bases and 0 bases respectively, with 10 bases between them. CDR3 nucleotide sequence: TGTGCCAGCAGCCTGGGGACAACGAACACCGGGGAGCTGTTTTTT. Its protein is CASSLGTTNTGELFF.

This chain joins TRBV25-1 and TRBJ1-1; D call uncertain. The V gene lost 1 base and the J gene lost 6 bases, with 6 bases spanning the gap. CDR3 length: 12 amino acids. CDR1 and CDR2 from the germline V gene are MGHDK and SYGVNS. The CDR3 here is CASSELGSEAFF. CDR3 DNA: TGTGCCAGCAGTGAATTGGGGTCTGAAGCTTTCTTT.

The chain employs TRBV5-1 and TRBJ1-3; D ambiguous. Germline values: CDR1 SGHRS, CDR2 YFSETQ. CDR3 length: 14 residues. V shed 4 bases and J shed 1 base, with 9 bases lying between them. This CDR3 is CASSPARSGNTIYF. The DNA of the CDR3 is TGCGCCAGCAGCCCCGCCAGGTCTGGAAACACCATATATTTT.

The J gene is TRBJ1-2, the V gene TRBV6-5; 9 nucleotides align to TRBD1. Trimming removed 6 bases from V and 8 bases from J; junction bases left unmatched: 7. Germline CDR1 is MNHEY and CDR2 is SVGAGI. The CDR3 extends over 13 amino acids. The CDR3 protein is CASRITGGGGYTF. The DNA for the CDR3 is TGTGCCAGCAGGATAACAGGGGGCGGAGGCTACACCTTC.

The rearrangement uses TRBV30 and TRBJ2-1; TRBD2 aligns across 11 bases. V gave up 0 bases and J gave up 6 bases; unmatched junction bases: 4. Germline CDR1 reads GTSNPN; CDR2 reads SVGIG (reference sequence). This CDR3 contains 15 residues. The CDR3 bases are TGTGCCTGGAGTGTACCTCTAGCGGGGGGCAATGAGCAGTTCTTC. Protein: CAWSVPLAGGNEQFF. The entire variable domain, with the rest obtained from reference TRBV30 and TRBJ2-1, is as follows: SQTIHQWPATLVQPVGSPLSLECTVEGTSNPNLYWYRQAAGRGLQLLFYSVGIGQISSEVPQNLSASRPQDRQFILSSKKLLLSDSGFYLCAWSVPLAGGNEQFFGPGTRLTVL.

The rearrangement joins TRBV18 to TRBJ1-4; TRBD1 matches 7 bases. Germline CDR1 KGHSH, CDR2 LQKENI. Trimming removed 3 bases from V and 7 bases from J; junction bases left unmatched: 5. The CDR3 is 14 residues long. Here the CDR3 DNA reads TGTGCCAGCTCACCTACAGGGGCGGTTGAAAAACTGTTTTTT. Translated: CASSPTGAVEKLFF.

The chain is built from TRBV19 and TRBJ2-5; D might be TRBD2 (6 bases). Germline V CDR1 and CDR2: LNHDA, SQIVND (reference sequence). CDR3 size: 14 residues. Trimming removed 8 bases at V and 5 bases at J, with 18 bases between. The CDR3 here is CASGLVGGGETQYF. As DNA, the CDR3 is TGTGCCAGTGGCCTTGTCGGCGGAGGGGAGACCCAGTACTTC.

DNA of the CDR3: TGTGCCAGCAGCCCCTCCGGCTATGGCTACACCTTC. This encodes CASSPSGYGYTF. The rearrangement joins TRBV5-6 to TRBJ1-2; the D is unclear. The CDR3 is made up of 12 amino acids. V was clipped by 4 bases and J by 4 bases, with 8 bases between them. Germline V gives CDR1 SGHDT, CDR2 YYEEEE.

The DNA of the CDR3 is TGTGCCAGCAGCTTAATATTGGCGGCTAGCACAGATACGCAGTATTTT. This sequence encodes CASSLILAASTDTQYF. The chain uses TRBV7-3 and TRBJ2-3; no reliable D call. The CDR3 length is 16 residues. With 1 base removed from V and 0 bases from J, the gap between germline ends came to 11 bases. Germline V gives CDR1 SGHTA, CDR2 FQGTGA.

This chain connects TRBV30 to TRBJ1-2; 11 positions agree with TRBD1. Germline V gives CDR1 GTSNPN, CDR2 SVGIG (reference sequence). Trimming removed 0 bases from V and 7 bases from J; junction bases left unmatched: 13. This CDR3 has 17 amino acids. The CDR3 DNA reads as TGTGCCTGGAGTGTAAACCTGGCTGGACAGGGGGCCGGTGGCTACACCTTC. Protein: CAWSVNLAGQGAGGYTF.

This clone showed up just a few times. The chain combines TRBV7-2 with TRBJ2-1, with 12 positions matching TRBD2. V dropped 1 base and J dropped 7; count of bases not matched to a gene: 5. The CDR3 has 16 residues. Germline V gives CDR1 SGHTA, CDR2 FQGNSA. The CDR3 DNA reads TGTGCCAGCAGCTTAGGACGTCTAGCGGGGGGGAATGAGCAGTTCTTC. Translating gives CASSLGRLAGGNEQFF. The full variable domain, in which reference TRBV7-2 and TRBJ2-1 provide the parts outside the CDR3, is GAGVSQSPSNKVTEKGKDVELRCDPISGHTALYWYRQSLGQGLEFLIYFQGNSAPDKSGLPSDRFSAERTGGSVSTLTIQRTQQEDSAVYLCASSLGRLAGGNEQFFGPGTRLTVL.

This clone came up a few times. This sequence joins TRBV6-1 and TRBJ1-2, with D maybe TRBD1 (6 bases). The V gene's germline CDR1 is MNHNS and CDR2 SASEGT. Trimming took off 1 base at V and 4 bases at J, with 13 bases between the two ends. This CDR3 is 15 amino acids long. CDR3: CASSEVRGAGYGYTF. CDR3 nucleotides: TGTGCCAGCAGTGAAGTCCGGGGGGCTGGCTATGGCTACACCTTC.

The chain couples TRBV13 to TRBJ2-3; 9 bases agree with TRBD2. The CDR3 spans 17 residues. The germline CDR1 and CDR2 sequences are PRHDT and FYEKMQ (reference sequence). J was trimmed by 2 bases and V by 4 bases; bases with no gene match: 10. CDR3 protein: CASSSFEERGVTDTQYF. CDR3 sequence (DNA): TGTGCCAGCAGCTCCTTTGAGGAGCGGGGGGTCACAGATACGCAGTATTTT. The complete variable domain, with remaining parts taken from reference TRBV13 and TRBJ2-3, reads AAGVIQSPRHLIKEKRETATLKCYPIPRHDTVYWYQQGPGQDPQFLISFYEKMQSDKGSIPDRFSAQQFSDYHSELNMSSLELGDSALYFCASSSFEERGVTDTQYFGPGTRLTVL.

This rearrangement joins TRBV7-9 to TRBJ2-7, with 7 bases lining up with TRBD1. With 5 bases clipped from V and 2 bases from J, the junction kept 9 bases outside the gene matches. In germline, CDR1 is SEHNR, CDR2 FQNEAQ (reference sequence). The CDR3 consists of 15 residues. The CDR3 loop reads CASSPRTGSAYEQYF. CDR3 DNA: TGTGCCAGCAGCCCAAGGACAGGCTCTGCCTACGAGCAGTACTTC. The variable domain in full, with the rest retrieved from reference TRBV7-9 and TRBJ2-7, is DTGVSQNPRHKITKRGQNVTFRCDPISEHNRLYWYRQTLGQGPEFLTYFQNEAQLEKSRLLSDRFSAERPKGSFSTLEIQRTEQGDSAMYLCASSPRTGSAYEQYFGPGTRLTVT.

The chain couples TRBV7-9 to TRBJ1-4; 7 bases are shared with TRBD1. Germline V gene lookup returns CDR1 SEHNR and CDR2 FQNEAQ (reference sequence). V trimming: 5 bases; J trimming: 4 bases; junction bases outside the gene matches: 10. CDR3 length: 16 residues. CDR3 DNA: TGTGCCAGCAGCGACCGACAGGGAGGGGTTAATGAAAAACTGTTTTTT. It translates to CASSDRQGGVNEKLFF.

V is TRBV4-3 and J is TRBJ2-1; D might be TRBD2 (6 bases). The CDR3 covers 13 residues. V gave up 1 base and J gave up 8 bases, with 9 bases separating them. Germline assignment: CDR1 LGHNA and CDR2 YSLEER. CDR3 in amino acids: CASSQAGEDEQFF. DNA for the CDR3: TGCGCCAGCAGCCAAGCGGGGGAGGATGAGCAGTTCTTC.

V and J are TRBV18 and TRBJ2-7; the D is unclear. In germline, CDR1 is KGHSH, CDR2 LQKENI. Trimming stripped 3 bases from V and 5 bases from J, with 5 bases between. This CDR3 is built from 11 residues. DNA of the CDR3: TGTGCCAGCTCACCCGGCCACGAGCAGTACTTC. It translates to CASSPGHEQYF.

The CDR3 region is CASSEPGTREAFF. The CDR3 DNA follows: TGCGCCAGCAGTGAGCCCGGGACCAGGGAAGCTTTCTTT. The genes are TRBV10-2 and TRBJ1-1; TRBD1 might be the D (5 bases). The CDR3 extends over 13 amino acids. From germline, CDR1 is WSHSY and CDR2 SAAADI. Trimming removed 2 bases from V and 8 bases from J, with 12 bases in between.

This clone was observed a single time. The V gene is TRBV6-5, the J gene TRBJ1-6; 8 bases are shared with TRBD1. Looked up from germline, CDR1 is MNHEY and CDR2 is SVGAGI. The CDR3 is 14 residues long. The ends lost 5 bases at V and 6 bases at J; junction bases unmatched: 3. CDR3 in amino acids: CASSPGQGNSPLHF. CDR3 nucleotides: TGTGCCAGCAGTCCCGGACAGGGTAATTCACCCCTCCACTTT.

V gene TRBV27 combines with J gene TRBJ1-5, with D maybe TRBD1 (5 bases). This CDR3 has 13 residues. Germline V CDR1 and CDR2: MNHEY, SMNVEV (reference sequence). V gave up 4 bases and J gave up 5 bases, with 9 bases separating them. Here the CDR3 DNA reads TGTGCCAGCAGTTACAGGCCTGATCAGCCCCAGCATTTT. Amino acid sequence: CASSYRPDQPQHF.